This entry lists 16 T cell receptor beta chains sequenced from one sample in a study of cytomegalovirus exposure and HLA in healthy donors. Primers included in the PCR were 60 Vbeta and 13 Jbeta primers. Only in-frame clones appear in the TCRdb table, and some are missing; sequencing was by immunoSEQ multiplex PCR. The table lists 130,000 or so clones, about two thirds of them singletons, with over 5% in the top ten. Sequenced sample: PBMCs. The receptors were sampled from a man aged 35-49 years in good health and CMV-seropositive.

V is TRBV5-5 and J is TRBJ1-1; the D is unclear. Germline V gene lookup returns CDR1 SGHKS and CDR2 YYEKEE (reference sequence). Trimming removed 0 bases at V and 0 bases at J, with 6 bases between. The CDR3 length is 14 residues. In DNA, the CDR3 is TGTGCCAGCAGCTTGGCGGTGTTGAACACTGAAGCTTTCTTT. Amino acids: CASSLAVLNTEAFF.

The rearrangement joins TRBV5-6 to TRBJ2-2, with TRBD2 matching 9 bases. This CDR3 contains 16 residues. V was clipped by 1 base and J by 6 bases; unmatched bases: 7. The germline gives CDR1 SGHDT, CDR2 YYEEEE. The CDR3, as DNA: TGTGCCAGCAGCTTGTTGACTAGCGGTCGGTCCGGGGAGCTGTTTTTT. This sequence encodes CASSLLTSGRSGELFF.

The chain couples TRBV6-4 to TRBJ2-1; D perhaps matches TRBD2 (5 bases). There are 15 residues in the CDR3. Germline CDR1 and CDR2: MRHNA and SNTAGT. The V and J ends lost 0 bases and 9 bases respectively, with 15 bases between them. The CDR3: CASSDSPGGLGEQFF. The CDR3 bases are TGTGCCAGCAGTGACTCCCCGGGCGGGCTGGGTGAGCAGTTCTTC.

The chain employs TRBV28 and TRBJ2-5; 8 nucleotides line up with TRBD1. Germline V gives CDR1 MDHEN, CDR2 SYDVKM. The CDR3 contains 15 residues. Trimming removed 4 bases from V and 4 bases from J; junction bases left unmatched: 8. The CDR3 spells CASSSLTTGAETQYF. CDR3 in DNA: TGTGCCAGCAGTTCCCTAACGACAGGGGCAGAGACCCAGTACTTC.

The genes are TRBV2 and TRBJ2-7; TRBD2 matches at 7 bases. Germline trimming cut 5 bases from V and 7 bases from J; bases unmatched to any gene: 2. CDR3 length: 11 residues. CDR1 and CDR2 from the germline V gene are SNHLY and FYNNEI. CDR3 amino acids: CASSQREEQYF. DNA for the CDR3: TGTGCCAGCAGTCAGCGGGAAGAGCAGTACTTC.

The rearrangement links TRBV20-1 to TRBJ2-3; tentative D call: TRBD1 (5 bases). The CDR3 is 11 amino acids. Between the trimmed V and J ends, which lost 3 bases and 7 bases, there was a span of 8 bases. Germline-derived CDR1 and CDR2 are DFQATT and SNEGSKA (reference sequence). This CDR3 is CSASPGHTQYF. The DNA of the CDR3 is TGCAGTGCTAGTCCAGGGCATACGCAGTATTTT.

The chain is built from TRBV18 and TRBJ1-1; TRBD1 matches 7 bases. CDR1 and CDR2 (germline): KGHSH, LQKENI. The CDR3 has 13 amino acids. The junction had 4 bases not matched to a gene; V was cut back by 8 bases and J by 1 base. The CDR3 sequence is CASRGQPNTEAFF. For the CDR3, the DNA is TGTGCCAGCAGGGGACAGCCGAACACTGAAGCTTTCTTT.

This clone has just a few counts. J is TRBJ2-2 and V is TRBV27, with D possibly TRBD1 on 6 matching bases. Germline CDR1 reads MNHEY; CDR2 reads SMNVEV (reference sequence). V was shortened by 2 bases and J by 6 bases, with 13 bases between the two germline ends. This CDR3 spans 15 amino acids. CDR3 amino acids: CASSLIGTTPGELFF. CDR3 coding DNA: TGTGCCAGCAGTTTAATCGGGACAACGCCCGGGGAGCTGTTTTTT.

Written as DNA, the CDR3 is TGTGCCAGCAGCATAAGGGGGGGGGCGAGGGCTAATGAAAAACTGTTTTTT. It encodes CASSIRGGARANEKLFF. The chain has TRBV27 and TRBJ1-4, with a tentative D call TRBD1 (6 bases). The CDR3 is 17 amino acids. V shed 6 bases and J shed 3 bases, with 20 bases lying between them. Germline assignment: CDR1 MNHEY and CDR2 SMNVEV (reference sequence).

The V gene is TRBV19, the J gene TRBJ2-1; D call uncertain. With 7 bases removed from V and 12 bases from J, the gap between germline ends came to 13 bases. The CDR3 sequence is 11 residues long. CDR1 is LNHDA and CDR2 is SQIVND in the germline V gene (reference sequence). The CDR3 spells CASIGGLRQFF. The CDR3 nucleotides are TGTGCCAGTATAGGCGGTCTCAGGCAGTTCTTC.

The V and J genes are TRBV7-2 and TRBJ1-2, with D perhaps TRBD1 (6 bases). V was shortened by 5 bases and J by 3 bases, with 13 bases between the two germline ends. CDR3 length: 14 residues. Germline V gene data show CDR1 as SGHTA and CDR2 as FQGNSA. The DNA for the CDR3 is TGTGCCAGCAGCGACCTGGCAGGGGACTATGGCTACACCTTC. Encoded protein: CASSDLAGDYGYTF.

This clone showed up just a few times. The V and J genes are TRBV11-2 and TRBJ1-1; D is possibly TRBD1 (6 bases). Germline CDR1 reads SGHAT; CDR2 reads FQNNGV. Trimming left V 3 bases short and J 2 bases short, with 10 bases between. The CDR3 runs 14 residues. The CDR3 DNA reads TGTGCCAGCAGCTTCCAGGGGTCAAACACTGAAGCTTTCTTT. Protein sequence: CASSFQGSNTEAFF.

The table lists this clone with a few counts. The chain joins TRBV7-6 to TRBJ2-7, with 11 bases aligning to TRBD1. Germline assignment: CDR1 SGHVS and CDR2 FNYEAQ. Unmatched junction bases numbered 5, after V lost 5 bases and J lost 5 bases. The CDR3 totals 14 residues. CDR3 in DNA: TGTGCCAGCAGCCCTCGGACAGGGGGCGACGAGCAGTACTTC. Translation gives CASSPRTGGDEQYF.

CDR3 bases: TGTGCCAGCAGTTACTCTGGGGGCGCGGGTCAGCCCCAGCATTTT. It encodes CASSYSGGAGQPQHF. The gene calls are TRBV6-5 and TRBJ1-5; a possible D gene is TRBD1 (6 bases). Per the germline V gene, CDR1 is MNHEY and CDR2 is SVGAGI. The CDR3 totals 15 residues. Trimming shortened V by 0 bases and J by 6 bases, and 12 bases separated the two germline ends.

The J gene is TRBJ2-7, the V gene TRBV7-9; perhaps TRBD1 as D (6 bases). Trimming stripped 4 bases from V and 7 bases from J, with 20 bases between. This CDR3 has 15 amino acids. Per the germline V gene, CDR1 is SEHNR and CDR2 is FQNEAQ (reference sequence). CDR3 sequence: CASSSGTLATWEQYF. Here the CDR3 DNA reads TGTGCCAGCAGCTCAGGGACACTCGCTACGTGGGAGCAGTACTTC.

This clone was detected a few times. One end of the junction is discordant with germline, which a read error may explain. The chain joins TRBV7-9 to TRBJ2-7; 7 bases agree with TRBD1. CDR1 and CDR2 from the germline V gene are SEHNR and FQNEAQ (reference sequence). The CDR3 is made up of 15 amino acids. This CDR3 reads CSSSLGVGGLYEQYF. In DNA form, the CDR3 reads TGTTCCAGCAGCTTAGGGGTAGGGGGCTTATACGAGCAGTACTTC.